This is a list of T cell receptor beta chains from one sample in a study of Graves' ophthalmopathy and Graves' hyperthyroidism. MiXCR was run by TCRdb on the multiplex PCR reads, yielding one entry per CDR3 protein. This table has about 400,000 distinct CDR3 sequences, about a sixth appearing once. Input material: peripheral blood. The receptors originated from a woman in her late teens or twenties with Graves' ophthalmopathy. The CDR3 runs from the conserved cysteine through the conserved F or W. Each record gives: CDR3 length, D gene, clone size, J gene, V gene, CDR3 protein, CDR3 DNA. D genes are given only for firm matches. Clone size is shown for a subset of rows, as once, few, many or a class of expanded clone.

14 | TRBD1 | many | TRBJ1-1 | TRBV7-2 | CASSLAGTGSGAFF | TGTGCCAGCAGCTTAGCCGGGACAGGGAGTGGAGCTTTCTTT
15 | - | many | TRBJ2-2 | TRBV5-1 | CASSLSRGGTGELFF | TGCGCCAGCAGCTTGAGCAGGGGAGGGACCGGGGAGCTGTTTTTT
16 | - | many | TRBJ2-2 | TRBV6-5 | CASMGLGGRNTGELFF | TGTGCCAGCATGGGTTTAGGGGGTCGGAACACCGGGGAGCTGTTTTTT
16 | - | many | TRBJ2-6 | TRBV6-2/TRBV6-3 | CASSYQGRSGANVLTF | TGTGCCAGCAGTTACCAGGGGCGCTCTGGGGCCAACGTCCTGACTTTC
16 | TRBD1 | - | TRBJ2-5 | TRBV5-1 | CASSRGQGEGKETQYF | TGCGCCAGCAGCCGGGGACAGGGAGAAGGGAAAGAGACCCAGTACTTC
16 | TRBD1 | many | TRBJ2-2 | TRBV6-1 | CASSHDRGRVTGELFF | TGTGCCAGCAGCCACGACAGGGGAAGGGTGACCGGGGAGCTGTTTTTT
15 | TRBD1 | many | TRBJ1-5 | TRBV12-3/TRBV12-4 | CASSFLSGGGQPQHF | TGTGCCAGCAGTTTTTTGTCAGGGGGCGGTCAGCCCCAGCATTTT
15 | TRBD1 | many | TRBJ1-2 | TRBV6-1 | CASRDRGGWNYGYTF | TGTGCCAGCAGAGACAGGGGGGGATGGAACTATGGCTACACCTTC
14 | - | many | TRBJ1-1 | TRBV10-3 | CAIRASAPNTEAFF | TGTGCCATCAGGGCCAGCGCCCCGAACACTGAAGCTTTCTTT
14 | - | many | TRBJ2-2 | TRBV27 | CASSSTVSAGELFF | TGTGCCAGCAGTTCGACAGTGTCTGCCGGGGAGCTGTTTTTT
13 | - | many | TRBJ1-2 | TRBV15 | CATSRDRYYGYTF | TGTGCCACCAGCAGAGATCGATACTATGGCTACACCTTC
15 | TRBD2 | many | TRBJ2-7 | TRBV13 | CASSLRASGRYEQYF | TGTGCCAGCAGCCTCAGGGCTAGCGGGCGGTACGAGCAGTACTTC
16 | - | many | TRBJ1-1 | TRBV5-1 | CASSPPMTEMNTEAFF | TGCGCCAGCAGCCCCCCGATGACAGAGATGAACACTGAAGCTTTCTTT
16 | - | many | TRBJ1-6 | TRBV2 | CASGRDTNSYNSPLHF | TGTGCCAGCGGTAGGGACACAAACTCCTATAATTCACCCCTCCACTTT
12 | - | many | TRBJ1-2 | TRBV7-2 | CASSSGPEGCTF | TGTGCCAGCAGTTCCGGGCCGGAGGGCTGCACCTTC
15 | - | many | TRBJ2-7 | TRBV12-3/TRBV12-4 | CASSLGSPPVYEQYF | TGTGCCAGCAGTTTAGGCTCCCCCCCCGTCTACGAGCAGTACTTC
12 | - | many | TRBJ2-7 | TRBV20-1 | CSARGVTYEQYF | TGCAGTGCTAGAGGAGTAACCTACGAGCAGTACTTC
15 | TRBD1 | many | TRBJ2-5 | TRBV5-1 | CASSAGTGGQETQYF | TGCGCCAGCAGCGCCGGGACAGGGGGCCAAGAGACCCAGTACTTC
12 | - | many | TRBJ1-2 | TRBV6-1 | CASSSTSHGYTF | TGTGCCAGCAGCTCCACAAGCCATGGCTACACCTTC
14 | - | many | TRBJ2-7 | TRBV7-2 | CASSFRRGGNEQYF | TGTGCCAGCAGCTTTAGGCGGGGAGGAAACGAGCAGTACTTC
15 | TRBD2 | - | TRBJ2-7 | TRBV12-3/TRBV12-4 | CASTVSGRSPYEQYF | TGTGCCAGCACCGTTAGCGGGAGGAGTCCCTACGAGCAGTACTTC
13 | TRBD1 | many | TRBJ1-1 | TRBV27 | CASSLIQGGGAFF | TGTGCCAGCAGTTTAATACAGGGGGGGGGGGCTTTCTTT
11 | - | many | TRBJ2-7 | TRBV10-3 | CAISGSEEQYF | TGTGCCATCAGTGGATCGGAGGAGCAGTACTTC
14 | - | many | TRBJ2-2 | TRBV6-1 | CASRSGLNTGELFF | TGTGCCAGCAGGTCAGGGTTAAACACCGGGGAGCTGTTTTTT